A single sample gave rise to the 7 T cell receptor beta chains below, sequenced in a study of shared clonotypes between healthy human individuals. This table comes from immunoSEQ multiplex PCR, and its TCRdb copy is limited to in-frame clones, with some not included. Of about 1.9 million clones listed, just over 90% are singletons. Naive-designated CD8 cells lacked CD45RO, were positively enriched for CCR7, and omitted terminally differentiated effector memory CD45RA+ cells. The sample was naive CD8+ T cells from PBMCs. The receptors here all came from a man in his late teens or twenties in good health. Some clones in this sample may be carry-over from other donors' samples.

V gene TRBV5-5 combines with J gene TRBJ2-7, with TRBD1 matching 8 bases. The V gene's germline CDR1 is SGHKS and CDR2 YYEKEE (reference sequence). The ends lost 2 bases at V and 3 bases at J; junction bases unmatched: 4. The CDR3 is made up of 14 amino acids. The CDR3 nucleotides are TGTGCCAGCAGCTTCTCCGACAGGGGCTACGAGCAGTACTTC. The encoded protein is CASSFSDRGYEQYF. Full variable domain (rest looked up from reference TRBV5-5 and TRBJ2-7): DAGVTQSPTHLIKTRGQQVTLRCSPISGHKSVSWYQQVLGQGPQFIFQYYEKEERGRGNFPDRFSARQFPNYSSELNVNALLLGDSALYLCASSFSDRGYEQYFGPGTRLTVT.

This clone was seen a single time. V is TRBV4-1 and J is TRBJ1-5, with D possibly being TRBD1 (6 bases). The CDR3 covers 17 residues. Germline V gives CDR1 MGHRA, CDR2 YSYEKL. V lost 0 bases, J lost 7 bases, and 19 bases lay in between. In nucleotides, the CDR3 is TGCGCCAGCAGCCAAGAGGGGGGGCAGGTTGGGAACCAGCCCCAGCATTTT. This sequence encodes CASSQEGGQVGNQPQHF.

V usage is TRBV5-1 and J usage is TRBJ1-3; perhaps TRBD1 as D (6 bases). The CDR3 extends over 15 amino acids. The V and J ends lost 4 bases and 0 bases respectively, with 11 bases between them. Per germline, CDR1 SGHRS and CDR2 YFSETQ. The CDR3 nucleotides read TGCGCCAGCAGCCCGGACAGTTTCTCTGGAAACACCATATATTTT. Protein product: CASSPDSFSGNTIYF. The whole variable domain, filled in from reference TRBV5-1 and TRBJ1-3, reads KAGVTQTPRYLIKTRGQQVTLSCSPISGHRSVSWYQQTPGQGLQFLFEYFSETQRNKGNFPGRFSGRQFSNSRSEMNVSTLELGDSALYLCASSPDSFSGNTIYFGEGSWLTVV.

With respect to this clone: This CDR3 is also generated by other DNA sequences in the sample. The gene calls are TRBV27 and TRBJ2-7; the D is unclear. CDR1 is MNHEY and CDR2 is SMNVEV in the germline V gene (reference sequence). V was cut by 6 bases and J by 3 bases, with 12 bases left in between. The CDR3 contains 13 residues. CDR3 residues: CASSPSPGYEQYF. The CDR3 DNA reads TGTGCCAGCAGCCCCAGTCCGGGCTACGAGCAGTACTTC.

The V call is TRBV6-4, the J call TRBJ2-1; D may be TRBD2 (5 bases). The CDR3 length is 14 residues. The germline gives CDR1 MRHNA, CDR2 SNTAGT. Trimming pared 4 bases from V and 0 bases from J, leaving 7 bases between. The chain's CDR3 is CASSVAGSYNEQFF. The CDR3 DNA reads as TGTGCCAGCAGTGTCGCGGGCTCCTACAATGAGCAGTTCTTC.

The V call is TRBV2, the J call TRBJ2-2, with unresolved D. Trimming removed 3 bases from V and 4 bases from J, with 3 bases in between. This CDR3 is built from 12 residues. From germline, CDR1 is SNHLY and CDR2 FYNNEI. The CDR3 DNA reads TGTGCCAGCAGTGAGGGCACCGGGGAGCTGTTTTTT. This codes for CASSEGTGELFF.

This clone came up a few times. J is TRBJ1-3 and V is TRBV9; 7 bases line up with TRBD1. The V gene's germline CDR1 is SGDLS and CDR2 YYNGEE. V lost 6 bases and J lost 0; bases outside the gene matches: 6. This CDR3 has 15 residues. CDR3 amino acids: CASNHGQVSGNTIYF. CDR3 coding DNA: TGTGCCAGCAACCACGGACAGGTCTCTGGAAACACCATATATTTT.